This is a list of T cell receptor beta chains from one sample in a study of CD8 T cells in Susac syndrome. One entry per CDR3 protein, called by TCRdb with MiXCR from the immunoSEQ multiplex PCR reads. Of over 130,000 distinct CDR3 sequences in the sample, approximately 95% were seen once. What was sequenced was CD4+ T cells from PBMCs. The receptors originated from a human donor with multiple sclerosis. Each CDR3 is given with its conserved first and last residue. For some rows the clone size is stated as once, few or many, or as a class when expanded; others skip it.

clone_size: few; v_call: TRBV3-1; cdr3_length: 14; cdr3_aa: CASSQEAGAGGQHF
clone_size: -; v_call: TRBV4-3; cdr3_length: 16; cdr3_aa: CASSLGVGFSSGGYTF
clone_size: -; v_call: TRBV3-1; cdr3_length: 13; cdr3_aa: CASSLVGTGELFF
clone_size: -; v_call: TRBV5-1; cdr3_length: 15; cdr3_aa: CASSPDSVLGGELFF
clone_size: -; v_call: TRBV19; cdr3_length: 13; cdr3_aa: CASTDGPWIEAFF
clone_size: -; v_call: TRBV20-1; cdr3_length: 13; cdr3_aa: CSARRRLNTEAFF
clone_size: once; v_call: TRBV4-3; cdr3_length: 15; cdr3_aa: CASSQVGTGRDGYTF
clone_size: -; v_call: TRBV27; cdr3_length: 18; cdr3_aa: CASSSIRGSSSGANVLTF
clone_size: -; v_call: TRBV7-9; cdr3_length: 17; cdr3_aa: CASSLSMAGGRTDTQYF
clone_size: -; v_call: TRBV20-1; cdr3_length: 17; cdr3_aa: CSAREPTGGYSNQPQHF
clone_size: -; v_call: TRBV23-1; cdr3_length: 12; cdr3_aa: CASSNISGEQYF
clone_size: -; v_call: TRBV12-3/TRBV12-4; cdr3_length: 14; cdr3_aa: CASSPTAGAYEQYF
clone_size: -; v_call: TRBV6-5; cdr3_length: 14; cdr3_aa: CASSYGSGANVLTF
clone_size: -; v_call: TRBV9; cdr3_length: 15; cdr3_aa: CASSVTGTVYNEQFF
clone_size: -; v_call: TRBV29-1; cdr3_length: 12; cdr3_aa: CSVETGPDSQFF
clone_size: -; v_call: TRBV29-1; cdr3_length: 14; cdr3_aa: CSVGRRGDTDTQYF
clone_size: -; v_call: TRBV10-3; cdr3_length: 14; cdr3_aa: CAISGVSGANVLTF
clone_size: -; v_call: TRBV9; cdr3_length: 15; cdr3_aa: CASSVVGTANSPLHF
clone_size: -; v_call: TRBV20-1; cdr3_length: 16; cdr3_aa: CSANRDSSDFSDTQYF
clone_size: -; v_call: TRBV3-1; cdr3_length: 12; cdr3_aa: CASSQGNSPLHF
clone_size: -; v_call: TRBV20-1; cdr3_length: 14; cdr3_aa: CSVTTGTGLYGYTF
clone_size: -; v_call: TRBV19; cdr3_length: 14; cdr3_aa: CASKSRTAVDEQFF
clone_size: -; v_call: TRBV15; cdr3_length: 17; cdr3_aa: CATSSPSDRSQNEKLFF
clone_size: -; v_call: TRBV3-1; cdr3_length: 14; cdr3_aa: CASSQLSGNTEAFF
clone_size: -; v_call: TRBV3-1; cdr3_length: 13; cdr3_aa: CASSQGMGGQQFF
clone_size: -; v_call: TRBV14; cdr3_length: 14; cdr3_aa: CASSQDNRLTGYTF
clone_size: -; v_call: TRBV7-9; cdr3_length: 13; cdr3_aa: CASSLDSSYGQYF
clone_size: once; v_call: TRBV20-1; cdr3_length: 15; cdr3_aa: CSARGFAGGNQPQHF
clone_size: -; v_call: TRBV20-1; cdr3_length: 13; cdr3_aa: CSATTGRYGELFF
clone_size: -; v_call: TRBV3-1; cdr3_length: 17; cdr3_aa: CASSLSFRTGNNQPQHF
clone_size: -; v_call: TRBV5-4; cdr3_length: 13; cdr3_aa: CASSLMGGTEAFF
clone_size: -; v_call: TRBV28; cdr3_length: 15; cdr3_aa: CASSLAGTLFDEQYF
clone_size: few; v_call: TRBV6-2/TRBV6-3; cdr3_length: 14; cdr3_aa: CASDPRGMNTEAFF
clone_size: -; v_call: TRBV15; cdr3_length: 13; cdr3_aa: CATSRDDMGGLFF
clone_size: -; v_call: TRBV11-1; cdr3_length: 15; cdr3_aa: CASSLVGIAGEEQFF
clone_size: -; v_call: TRBV27; cdr3_length: 13; cdr3_aa: CASTDARGGGYTF
clone_size: few; v_call: TRBV7-2; cdr3_length: 15; cdr3_aa: CASSQTSGSYNEQFF
clone_size: -; v_call: TRBV3-1; cdr3_length: 14; cdr3_aa: CASSPASGNQPQHF
clone_size: once; v_call: TRBV7-9; cdr3_length: 16; cdr3_aa: CASSLRGRSGVDGYTF
clone_size: -; v_call: TRBV20-1; cdr3_length: 17; cdr3_aa: CSAGGLSGLNLKNIQYF
clone_size: -; v_call: TRBV3-1; cdr3_length: 15; cdr3_aa: CASSPDLGTNGELFF
clone_size: -; v_call: TRBV6-5; cdr3_length: 15; cdr3_aa: CASRGRGQGVSEAFF
clone_size: -; v_call: TRBV29-1; cdr3_length: 16; cdr3_aa: CSVEDTQQGRTEKLFF
clone_size: -; v_call: TRBV3-1; cdr3_length: 13; cdr3_aa: CASSRRENTEAFF
clone_size: -; v_call: TRBV2; cdr3_length: 15; cdr3_aa: CASRESGGRSREQFF
clone_size: -; v_call: TRBV3-1; cdr3_length: 13; cdr3_aa: CASSKAGTYEQYF
clone_size: -; v_call: TRBV7-9; cdr3_length: 16; cdr3_aa: CASSTGQGFWNSPLHF
clone_size: -; v_call: TRBV5-1; cdr3_length: 18; cdr3_aa: CASSLVGDRGPRYNEQFF
clone_size: -; v_call: TRBV7-2; cdr3_length: 13; cdr3_aa: CASTPGRNTEAFF
clone_size: once; v_call: TRBV18; cdr3_length: 15; cdr3_aa: CASSPPGQGSYGYTF
clone_size: -; v_call: TRBV28; cdr3_length: 12; cdr3_aa: CASRESAGTQYF
clone_size: -; v_call: TRBV3-1; cdr3_length: 14; cdr3_aa: CASSQPTVPYEQYF
clone_size: -; v_call: TRBV29-1; cdr3_length: 13; cdr3_aa: CSVGVQGGDIQYF
clone_size: -; v_call: TRBV29-1; cdr3_length: 13; cdr3_aa: CSAGSGTGDGYTF
clone_size: once; v_call: TRBV20-1; cdr3_length: 14; cdr3_aa: CSARGTALNTEAFF
clone_size: -; v_call: TRBV28; cdr3_length: 14; cdr3_aa: CASRGLDDYNEQFF